A selection of T cell receptor beta chains follows, all from one sample in a study of blood T cell repertoires in COVID-19. Repertoires were generated with immunoSEQ multiplex PCR, while TCRdb's copy carries only in-frame clones and drops some. The table lists around 94,000 clones, around four fifths of them singletons. The specimen sequenced was peripheral blood. These receptors came from a man in his 60s with active or convalescent COVID-19. The CDR3 runs from the conserved cysteine through the conserved F or W. The order of the fields is CDR3 DNA, CDR3 protein, D gene, V gene, J gene, clone size. D genes are given only for firm matches. Not every row has a clone size; where given, it reads once, few, many or a size class.

DNA: TGCGCCAGCAGCCAAGATATGGCTAGCGGGTATGGAGATACGCAGTATTTT
CDR3: CASSQDMASGYGDTQYF
D: TRBD2
V: TRBV4-3
J: TRBJ2-3
size: .

DNA: TGTGCCAGCAGCCAATTGTCGGGGCCCCAGCATTTT
CDR3: CASSQLSGPQHF
D: .
V: TRBV27
J: TRBJ1-5
size: .

DNA: TGTGCCAGCAGTCTGGACAGCGAAAACACCATATATTTT
CDR3: CASSLDSENTIYF
D: .
V: TRBV12-3/TRBV12-4
J: TRBJ1-3
size: few

DNA: TGTGCCAGCAGCCCCCAATCGGGACAGGGCCTACAGTACTTC
CDR3: CASSPQSGQGLQYF
D: TRBD1
V: TRBV9
J: TRBJ2-7
size: .

DNA: TGTGCCAGCAGGCCCCTTGGCAGGGCCGACGAGCAGTACTTC
CDR3: CASRPLGRADEQYF
D: .
V: TRBV2
J: TRBJ2-7
size: .

DNA: TGTGCGGGGAGCAGTGGAAACACCATATATTTT
CDR3: CAGSSGNTIYF
D: .
V: TRBV11-3
J: TRBJ1-3
size: few

DNA: TGTGCCAGCAGCTCCGGGCGGGACAATCAGCCCCAGCATTTT
CDR3: CASSSGRDNQPQHF
D: .
V: TRBV7-9
J: TRBJ1-5
size: .

DNA: TGTGCCAGCAGCACCGGACTAGCGGGGTTCACAGATACGCAGTATTTT
CDR3: CASSTGLAGFTDTQYF
D: TRBD2
V: TRBV7-2
J: TRBJ2-3
size: few

DNA: TGTGCCAGCAGCTTAGAGGGGGCAAGTAACTATGGCTACACCTTC
CDR3: CASSLEGASNYGYTF
D: .
V: TRBV11-2
J: TRBJ1-2
size: few

DNA: TGTGCCAGCAGCCAAGGAGGAGGGAACAATCAGCCCCAGCATTTT
CDR3: CASSQGGGNNQPQHF
D: .
V: TRBV3-1/TRBV3-2
J: TRBJ1-5
size: few

DNA: TGCGCCAGCAGCCCCCGGACTAGCGGGAGAATGACCTACAATGAGCAGTTCTTC
CDR3: CASSPRTSGRMTYNEQFF
D: TRBD2
V: TRBV5-1
J: TRBJ2-1
size: .

DNA: TGTGCCAGTAGTATAGGGGGTAGCGACAATGAGCAGTTCTTC
CDR3: CASSIGGSDNEQFF
D: .
V: TRBV19
J: TRBJ2-1
size: .

DNA: TGTGCCACCACAGGGTTTTTTGAAAACACCATATATTTT
CDR3: CATTGFFENTIYF
D: .
V: TRBV28
J: TRBJ1-3
size: .

DNA: TGTGCCAGCAGTTCACAGGGAATAGGGTACGAGCAGTACTTC
CDR3: CASSSQGIGYEQYF
D: .
V: TRBV27
J: TRBJ2-7
size: few

DNA: TGTGCCAGCAGTGTAGGACCGGGACAGGGTTCCTACGAGCAGTACTTC
CDR3: CASSVGPGQGSYEQYF
D: TRBD1
V: TRBV2
J: TRBJ2-7
size: .

DNA: TGTGCCAGCAGCTTCGGACAGGTCTGGGATACGCAGTATTTT
CDR3: CASSFGQVWDTQYF
D: TRBD1
V: TRBV11-2
J: TRBJ2-3
size: .

DNA: TGTGCCACCAGCAGAGACAGGAACTATGGCTACACCTTC
CDR3: CATSRDRNYGYTF
D: .
V: TRBV15
J: TRBJ1-2
size: once

DNA: TGCAGCGCAATTTCGGGGGGGGGAGGCAATCAGCCCCAGCATTTT
CDR3: CSAISGGGGNQPQHF
D: .
V: TRBV29-1
J: TRBJ1-5
size: .

DNA: TGTGCCTGGAGTGTACAGAGCGGGAGTCAGCAGTATTTT
CDR3: CAWSVQSGSQQYF
D: TRBD2
V: TRBV30
J: TRBJ2-3
size: .

DNA: TGCGCCAGCAGGGTAGACTACGAGCAGTACTTC
CDR3: CASRVDYEQYF
D: .
V: TRBV5-1
J: TRBJ2-7
size: few

DNA: TGTGCCAGCAGCTTTTACCCAGGGACTAGCGGGGGAGGGACCTACGAGCAGTACTTC
CDR3: CASSFYPGTSGGGTYEQYF
D: TRBD2
V: TRBV11-2
J: TRBJ2-7
size: .

DNA: TGCGCCAGCAGCGAAGGCAGGGTGGACTCACCCCTCCACTTT
CDR3: CASSEGRVDSPLHF
D: .
V: TRBV5-1
J: TRBJ1-6
size: few

DNA: TGTGCCAGCAGCCAAGGACAGGGTGATATTGGCAATCAGCCCCAGCATTTT
CDR3: CASSQGQGDIGNQPQHF
D: TRBD1
V: TRBV6-2/TRBV6-3
J: TRBJ1-5
size: few

DNA: TGTGCCTCCGGGATAGCGGGAGGGGGATATACGCAGTATTTT
CDR3: CASGIAGGGYTQYF
D: TRBD2
V: TRBV6-5
J: TRBJ2-3
size: .

DNA: TGTGCCACCGCGGCGGGGTGGGGCACTGAAGCTTTCTTT
CDR3: CATAAGWGTEAFF
D: .
V: TRBV24-1
J: TRBJ1-1
size: once

DNA: TGTGCCAGCAGTGAAACAGCGAGGGCGAGTTACACCTTC
CDR3: CASSETARASYTF
D: .
V: TRBV6-1
J: TRBJ1-2
size: once

DNA: TGCGCCAGCAGCTTGGTTTCTAGCGGAGCCTACGAGCAGTACTTC
CDR3: CASSLVSSGAYEQYF
D: TRBD2
V: TRBV5-1
J: TRBJ2-7
size: .

DNA: TGTGCCAGCAGCCCCGGGGGTAGCGGAAAGCGGAAGCAGCAGTTCTTC
CDR3: CASSPGGSGKRKQQFF
D: .
V: TRBV7-2
J: TRBJ2-1
size: .

DNA: TGTGCCATCAGTCCCGGGACATCCCAAGAGACCCAGTACTTC
CDR3: CAISPGTSQETQYF
D: .
V: TRBV10-3
J: TRBJ2-5
size: .

DNA: TGTGCCAGCAGCTTACGACAGGGGGGTGGGTACGAGCAGTACTTC
CDR3: CASSLRQGGGYEQYF
D: TRBD1
V: TRBV7-6
J: TRBJ2-7
size: .

DNA: TGTGCCAGCAGCCTGCGGGAGTACAATGAGCAGTTCTTC
CDR3: CASSLREYNEQFF
D: TRBD2
V: TRBV12-3/TRBV12-4
J: TRBJ2-1
size: .

DNA: TGTGCCAGCAGTCTGGACAGGGACGACACTGAAGCTTTCTTT
CDR3: CASSLDRDDTEAFF
D: TRBD1
V: TRBV2
J: TRBJ1-1
size: once

DNA: TGTGCCAGCAGCGTAGAGCCTAGCGACAATGAGCAGTTCTTC
CDR3: CASSVEPSDNEQFF
D: .
V: TRBV9
J: TRBJ2-1
size: .

DNA: TGTGCCAGCAGTTTCCCTCTAGCGGGATTCACAGATACGCAGTATTTT
CDR3: CASSFPLAGFTDTQYF
D: TRBD2
V: TRBV27
J: TRBJ2-3
size: .

DNA: TGTGCCAGCAGTTTATCGTCAGCGGGAGCCCAAGAGACCCAGTACTTC
CDR3: CASSLSSAGAQETQYF
D: TRBD2
V: TRBV27
J: TRBJ2-5
size: .

DNA: TGTGCCAGCAGTGGGGACTCTGGCGAGCAGTTCTTC
CDR3: CASSGDSGEQFF
D: .
V: TRBV28
J: TRBJ2-1
size: few

DNA: TGTGCCAGCAGCTTGGTGGACTTATACAATGAGCAGTTCTTC
CDR3: CASSLVDLYNEQFF
D: .
V: TRBV7-9
J: TRBJ2-1
size: .

DNA: TGTGCCACTCGGGACGGGGGACGATATGGCTACACCTTC
CDR3: CATRDGGRYGYTF
D: .
V: TRBV5-4
J: TRBJ1-2
size: .